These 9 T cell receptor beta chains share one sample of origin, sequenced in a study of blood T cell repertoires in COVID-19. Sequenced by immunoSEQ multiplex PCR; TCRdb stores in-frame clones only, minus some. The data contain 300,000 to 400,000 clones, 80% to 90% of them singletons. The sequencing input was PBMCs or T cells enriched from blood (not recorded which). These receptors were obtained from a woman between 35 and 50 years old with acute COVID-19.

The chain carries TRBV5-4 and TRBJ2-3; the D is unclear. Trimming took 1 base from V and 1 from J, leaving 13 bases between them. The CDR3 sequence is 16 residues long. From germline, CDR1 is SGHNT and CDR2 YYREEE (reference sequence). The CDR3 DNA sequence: TGTGCCAGCAGCTTGTCGGGTGCACCTGGCACAGATACGCAGTATTTT. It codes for CASSLSGAPGTDTQYF.

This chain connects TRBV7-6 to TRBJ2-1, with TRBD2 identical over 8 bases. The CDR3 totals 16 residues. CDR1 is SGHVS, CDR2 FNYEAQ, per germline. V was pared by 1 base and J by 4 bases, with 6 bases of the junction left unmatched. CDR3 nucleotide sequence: TGTGCCAGCAGCTTAGAGGCTGTAGCGGGGTACAATGAGCAGTTCTTC. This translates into CASSLEAVAGYNEQFF.

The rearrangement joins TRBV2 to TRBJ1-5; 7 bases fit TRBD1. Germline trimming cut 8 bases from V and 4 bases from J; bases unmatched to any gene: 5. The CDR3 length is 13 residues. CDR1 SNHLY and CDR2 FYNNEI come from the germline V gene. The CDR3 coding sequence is TGTGCCAGCCAGGGGGGACGGAATCAGCCCCAGCATTTT. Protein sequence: CASQGGRNQPQHF.

CDR3 DNA sequence: TGTGCCAGCAGAGAGGGACTAGCGGGGTATAATACGCAGTATTTT. Translated: CASREGLAGYNTQYF. The V gene is TRBV27, the J gene TRBJ2-3, with TRBD2 identical over 13 bases. The CDR3 contains 15 residues. From germline, CDR1 is MNHEY and CDR2 SMNVEV (reference sequence). The J segment lost 7 bases and the V segment lost 6 bases, leaving 7 bases of the junction unmatched.

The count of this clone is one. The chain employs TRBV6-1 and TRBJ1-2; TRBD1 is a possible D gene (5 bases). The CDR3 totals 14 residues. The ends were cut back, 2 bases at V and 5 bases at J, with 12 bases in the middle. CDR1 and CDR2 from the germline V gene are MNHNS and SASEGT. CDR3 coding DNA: TGTGCCAGCAGTGAATCTGGGACTTTTTATGGCTACACCTTC. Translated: CASSESGTFYGYTF.

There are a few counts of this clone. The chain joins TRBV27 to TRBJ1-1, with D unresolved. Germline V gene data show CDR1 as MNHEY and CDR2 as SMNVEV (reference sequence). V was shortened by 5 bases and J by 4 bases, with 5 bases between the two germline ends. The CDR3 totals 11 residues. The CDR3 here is CASSPGTEAFF. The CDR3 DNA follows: TGTGCCAGCAGTCCGGGCACTGAAGCTTTCTTT.

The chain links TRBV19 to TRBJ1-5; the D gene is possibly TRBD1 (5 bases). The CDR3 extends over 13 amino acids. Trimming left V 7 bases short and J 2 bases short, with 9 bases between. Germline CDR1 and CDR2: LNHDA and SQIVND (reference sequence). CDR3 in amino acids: CASTGFGNQPQHF. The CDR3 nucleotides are TGTGCCAGTACAGGGTTCGGCAATCAGCCCCAGCATTTT.

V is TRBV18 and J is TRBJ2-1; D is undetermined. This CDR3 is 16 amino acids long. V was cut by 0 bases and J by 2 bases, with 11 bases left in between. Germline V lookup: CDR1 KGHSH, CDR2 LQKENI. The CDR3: CASSPPNSRTYNEQFF. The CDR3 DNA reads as TGTGCCAGCTCACCACCTAACAGCAGAACCTACAATGAGCAGTTCTTC.

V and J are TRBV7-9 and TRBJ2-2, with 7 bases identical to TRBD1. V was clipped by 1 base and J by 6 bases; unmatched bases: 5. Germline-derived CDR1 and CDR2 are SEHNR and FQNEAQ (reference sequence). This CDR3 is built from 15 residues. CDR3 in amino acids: CASSLDRGRAGELFF. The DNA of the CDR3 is TGTGCCAGCAGCTTAGACAGGGGTCGTGCCGGGGAGCTGTTTTTT.